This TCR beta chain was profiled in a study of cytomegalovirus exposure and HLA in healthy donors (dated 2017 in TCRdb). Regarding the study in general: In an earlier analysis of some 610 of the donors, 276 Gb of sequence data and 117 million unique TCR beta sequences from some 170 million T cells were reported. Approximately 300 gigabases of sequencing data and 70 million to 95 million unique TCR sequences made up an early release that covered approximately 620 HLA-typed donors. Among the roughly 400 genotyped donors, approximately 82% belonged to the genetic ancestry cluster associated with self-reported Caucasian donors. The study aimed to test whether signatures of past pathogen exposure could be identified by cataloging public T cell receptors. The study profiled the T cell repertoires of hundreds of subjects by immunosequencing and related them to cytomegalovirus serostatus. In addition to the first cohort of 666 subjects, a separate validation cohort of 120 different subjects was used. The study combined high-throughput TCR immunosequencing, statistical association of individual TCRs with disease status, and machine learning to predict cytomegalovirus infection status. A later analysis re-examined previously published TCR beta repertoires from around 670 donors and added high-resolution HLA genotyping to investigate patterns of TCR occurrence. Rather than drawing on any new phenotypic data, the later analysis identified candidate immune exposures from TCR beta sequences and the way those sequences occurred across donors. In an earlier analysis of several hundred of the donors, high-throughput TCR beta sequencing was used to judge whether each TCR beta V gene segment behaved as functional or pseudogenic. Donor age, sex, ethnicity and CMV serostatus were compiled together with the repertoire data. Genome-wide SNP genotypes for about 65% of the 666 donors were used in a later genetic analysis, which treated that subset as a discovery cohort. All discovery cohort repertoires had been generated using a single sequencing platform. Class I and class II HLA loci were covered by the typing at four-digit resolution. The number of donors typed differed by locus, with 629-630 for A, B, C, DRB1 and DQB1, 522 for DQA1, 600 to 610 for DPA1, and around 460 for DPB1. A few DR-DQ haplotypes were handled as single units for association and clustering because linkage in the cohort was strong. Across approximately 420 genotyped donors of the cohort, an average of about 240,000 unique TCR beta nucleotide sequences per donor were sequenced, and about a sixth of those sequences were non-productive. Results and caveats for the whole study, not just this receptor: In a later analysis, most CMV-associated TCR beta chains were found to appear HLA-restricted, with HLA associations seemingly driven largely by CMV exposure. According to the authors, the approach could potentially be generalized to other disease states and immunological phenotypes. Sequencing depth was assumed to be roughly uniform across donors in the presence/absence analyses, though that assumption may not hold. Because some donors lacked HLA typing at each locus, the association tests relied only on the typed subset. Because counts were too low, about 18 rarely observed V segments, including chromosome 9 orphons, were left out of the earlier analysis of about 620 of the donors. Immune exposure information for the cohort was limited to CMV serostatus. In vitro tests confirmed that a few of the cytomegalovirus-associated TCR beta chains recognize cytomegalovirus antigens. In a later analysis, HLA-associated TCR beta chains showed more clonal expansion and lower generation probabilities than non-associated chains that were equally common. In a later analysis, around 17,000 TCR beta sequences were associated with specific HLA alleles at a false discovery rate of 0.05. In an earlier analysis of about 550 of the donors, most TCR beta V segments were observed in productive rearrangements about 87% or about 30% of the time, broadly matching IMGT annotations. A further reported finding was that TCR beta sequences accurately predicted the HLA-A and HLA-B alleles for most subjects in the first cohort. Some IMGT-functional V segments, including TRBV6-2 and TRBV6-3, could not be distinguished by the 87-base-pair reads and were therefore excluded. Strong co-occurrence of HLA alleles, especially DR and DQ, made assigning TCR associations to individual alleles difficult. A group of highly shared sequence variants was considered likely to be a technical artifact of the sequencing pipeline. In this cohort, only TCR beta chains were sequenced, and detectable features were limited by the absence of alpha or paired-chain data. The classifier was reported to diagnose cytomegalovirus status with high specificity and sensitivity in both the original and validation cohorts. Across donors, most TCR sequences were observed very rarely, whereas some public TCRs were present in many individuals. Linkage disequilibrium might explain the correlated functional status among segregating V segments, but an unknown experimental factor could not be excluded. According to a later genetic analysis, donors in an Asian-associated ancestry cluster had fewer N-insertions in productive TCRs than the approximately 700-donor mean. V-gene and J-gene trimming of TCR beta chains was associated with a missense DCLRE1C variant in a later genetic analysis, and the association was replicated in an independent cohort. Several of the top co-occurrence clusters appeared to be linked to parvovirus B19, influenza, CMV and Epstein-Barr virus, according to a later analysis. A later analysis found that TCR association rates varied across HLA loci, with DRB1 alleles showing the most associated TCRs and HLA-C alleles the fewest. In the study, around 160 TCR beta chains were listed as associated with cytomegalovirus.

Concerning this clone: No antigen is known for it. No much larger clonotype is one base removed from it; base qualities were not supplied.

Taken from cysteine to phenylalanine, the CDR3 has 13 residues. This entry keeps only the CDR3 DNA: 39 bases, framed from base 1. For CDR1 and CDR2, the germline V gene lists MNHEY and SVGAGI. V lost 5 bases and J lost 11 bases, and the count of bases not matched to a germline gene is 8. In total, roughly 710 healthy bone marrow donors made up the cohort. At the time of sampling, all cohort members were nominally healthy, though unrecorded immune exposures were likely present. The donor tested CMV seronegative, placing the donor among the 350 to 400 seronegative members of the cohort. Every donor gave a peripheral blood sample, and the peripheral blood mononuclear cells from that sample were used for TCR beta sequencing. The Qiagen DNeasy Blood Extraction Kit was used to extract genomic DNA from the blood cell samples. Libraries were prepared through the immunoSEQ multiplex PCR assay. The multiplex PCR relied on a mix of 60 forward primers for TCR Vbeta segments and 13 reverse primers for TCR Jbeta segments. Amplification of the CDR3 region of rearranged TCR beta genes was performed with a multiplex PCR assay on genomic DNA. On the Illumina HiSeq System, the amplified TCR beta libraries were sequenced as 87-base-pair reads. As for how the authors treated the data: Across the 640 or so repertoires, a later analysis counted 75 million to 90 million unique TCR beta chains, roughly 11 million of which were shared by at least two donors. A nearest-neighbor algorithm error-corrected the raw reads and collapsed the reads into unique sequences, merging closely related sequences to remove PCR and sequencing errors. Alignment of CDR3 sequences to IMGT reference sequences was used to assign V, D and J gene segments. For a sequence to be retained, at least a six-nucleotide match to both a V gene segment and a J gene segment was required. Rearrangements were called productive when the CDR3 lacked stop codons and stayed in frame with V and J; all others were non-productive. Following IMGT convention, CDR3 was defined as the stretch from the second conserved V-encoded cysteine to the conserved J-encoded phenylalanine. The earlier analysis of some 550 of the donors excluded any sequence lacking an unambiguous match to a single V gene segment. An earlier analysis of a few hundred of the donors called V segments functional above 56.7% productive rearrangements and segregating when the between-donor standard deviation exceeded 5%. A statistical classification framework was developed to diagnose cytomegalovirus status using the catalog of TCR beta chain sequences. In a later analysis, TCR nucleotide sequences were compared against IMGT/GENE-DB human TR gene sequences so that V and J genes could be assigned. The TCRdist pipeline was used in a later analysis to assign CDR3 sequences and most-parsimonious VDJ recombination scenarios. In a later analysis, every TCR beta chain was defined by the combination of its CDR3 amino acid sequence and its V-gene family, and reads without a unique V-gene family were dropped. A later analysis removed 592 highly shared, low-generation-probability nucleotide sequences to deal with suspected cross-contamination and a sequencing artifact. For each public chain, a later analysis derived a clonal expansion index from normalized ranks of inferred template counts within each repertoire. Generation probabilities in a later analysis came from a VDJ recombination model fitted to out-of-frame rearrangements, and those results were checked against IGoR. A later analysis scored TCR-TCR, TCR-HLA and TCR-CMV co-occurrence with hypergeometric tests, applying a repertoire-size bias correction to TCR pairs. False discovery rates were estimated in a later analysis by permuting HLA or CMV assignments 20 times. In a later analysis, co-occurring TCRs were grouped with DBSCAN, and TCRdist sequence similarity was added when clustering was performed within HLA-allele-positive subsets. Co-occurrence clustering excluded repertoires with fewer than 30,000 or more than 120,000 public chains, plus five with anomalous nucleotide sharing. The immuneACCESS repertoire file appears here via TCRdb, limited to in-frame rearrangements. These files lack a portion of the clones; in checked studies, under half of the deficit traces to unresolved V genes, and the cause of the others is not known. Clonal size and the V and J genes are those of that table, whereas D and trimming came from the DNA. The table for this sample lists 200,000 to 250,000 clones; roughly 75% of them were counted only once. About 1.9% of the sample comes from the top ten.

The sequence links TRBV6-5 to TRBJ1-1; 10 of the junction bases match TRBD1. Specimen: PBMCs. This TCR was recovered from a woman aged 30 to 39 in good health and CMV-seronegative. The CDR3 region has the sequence CASSDDRGLSAFF. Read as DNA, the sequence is TGTGCCAGCAGTGACGACAGGGGGCTTAGCGCTTTCTTT.